This is a list of T cell receptor beta chains from one sample in a study of vaccination effects on CD4 cells after COVID-19. Data came from immunoSEQ multiplex PCR; TCRdb stores just in-frame clones and leaves some out. The table records 30,000 to 45,000 clones, around 67% of them present only once. These TCRs' antigens remain unknown. The sample in question was CD4+ T cells from PBMCs cultured with SARS-CoV-2 spike peptides, obtained before COVID-19 vaccination. Source of these receptors: a human donor who received a COVID-19 vaccine. Each CDR3 is given without its conserved first and last residue. Clone size is shown for a subset of rows, as once, few, many or a class of expanded clone.

>TRBV19|TRBJ1-5|16|-
ASSIANGGRDRGQPQH
>TRBV30|TRBJ1-2|11|-
AWSEGFNYGYT
>TRBV30|TRBJ1-6|13|-
AWRRQGAQNSPLH
>TRBV3-1/TRBV3-2|TRBJ1-6|11|-
ASSPMTNSPLH
>TRBV5-4|TRBJ1-1|12|few
ASSLAGAKTEAF
>TRBV11-2|TRBJ2-5|12|once
ASSLDQWSETQY
>TRBV24-1|TRBJ1-5|13|few
ATSSLGNGNQPQH
>TRBV6-5|TRBJ2-3|12|-
ANPAGGPTDTQY
>TRBV5-6|TRBJ2-7|9|-
ASSADHEQY
>TRBV2|TRBJ1-1|10|few
ASSGDYTEAF